This T cell receptor beta chain was documented in a study of shared clonotypes between healthy human individuals. Overall study results and limits: Limited genetic and exposure-history diversity came from having few donors.

Note on this clone: Antigen specificity is unknown.

Naivety among CD8 cells was defined by CD45RO negativity and positive CCR7 selection, thereby excluding terminally differentiated effector memory CD45RA+ cells. All donors were Caucasian adults living in Nashville, Tennessee. The data were produced by immunoSEQ multiplex PCR, yet TCRdb's version contains in-frame clones alone and is incomplete. The sample holds some 1,900,000 clones, approximately 94% seen once. This TCR was recovered from a young man in good health. Sequenced sample: naive CD8+ T cells sorted from blood.

CDR3 sequence (DNA): TGTGCCAGCAGCTCAGTGGGGGGAGCAGAGCAGTACTTC. It encodes CASSSVGGAEQYF. The chain has TRBV9 and TRBJ2-7, with a tentative D call TRBD2 (6 bases). The CDR3 is made up of 13 amino acids. The germline V gene encodes CDR1 SGDLS and CDR2 YYNGEE. Trimming took 4 bases from V and 7 from J, leaving 15 bases between them.